The 20 T cell receptor beta chains listed next were all sequenced from one sample in a study of early T cells in non-severe SARS-CoV-2 infection. TCRdb used MiXCR to reprocess the 5' RACE reads, holding one entry per CDR3 protein. Of fewer than 100,000 distinct CDR3 sequences listed, roughly 13% are singletons. The specimen was whole blood. Receptors originate from an adult who was a healthcare worker with PCR-confirmed SARS-CoV-2 infection or an uninfected control (not recorded which).

Ten or more counts support this clonotype. This rearrangement joins TRBV11-2 to TRBJ2-5; D uncertain. Germline V gives CDR1 SGHAT, CDR2 FQNNGV. Trimming removed 4 bases at V and 0 bases at J, with 18 bases between. CDR3 size: 17 residues. CDR3 residues: CASSSTSLGRYQETQYF. The CDR3 coding sequence is TGTGCCAGCAGCTCTACTTCTCTAGGGCGGTACCAAGAGACCCAGTACTTC.

This clonotype has more than one count but fewer than ten. The chain uses TRBV29-1 and TRBJ2-5; D unclear. CDR3 size: 13 residues. The germline CDR1 and CDR2 sequences are SQVTM and ANQGSEA. Deletions cut 3 bases from V and 1 base from J, with 9 bases between. The chain's CDR3 is CSVDRTSQETQYF. CDR3 sequence (DNA): TGCAGCGTTGACCGGACGAGCCAAGAGACCCAGTACTTC. The full variable domain, with the rest looked up from reference TRBV29-1 and TRBJ2-5, is SAVISQKPSRDICQRGTSLTIQCQVDSQVTMMFWYRQQPGQSLTLIATANQGSEATYESGFVIDKFPISRPNLTFSTLTVSNMSPEDSSIYLCSVDRTSQETQYFGPGTRLLVL.

This clonotype was recorded many times. The rearrangement uses TRBV7-6 and TRBJ2-5, with 9 nucleotides matching TRBD1. The CDR3 is made up of 14 amino acids. Germline CDR1 is SGHVS and CDR2 is FNYEAQ. The J segment lost 6 bases and the V segment lost 5 bases, leaving 7 bases of the junction unmatched. The CDR3 nucleotides read TGTGCCAGCAGCCCGACGGACAGGGGACAGACCCAGTACTTC. Its translation: CASSPTDRGQTQYF.

This clonotype was picked up a small number of times. The CDR3: CSARKQGARNIQYF. In nucleotides, the CDR3 is TGCAGTGCTAGAAAACAGGGGGCGAGAAACATTCAGTACTTC. The chain uses TRBV20-1 and TRBJ2-4, with TRBD1 identical over 9 bases. V shed 2 bases, J shed 6 bases, and the junction held 5 bases outside the gene matches. This CDR3 has 14 residues. Germline CDR1 reads DFQATT; CDR2 reads SNEGSKA (reference sequence).

This chain connects TRBV19 to TRBJ2-7; a weak D match, TRBD1 (6 bases). Germline assignment: CDR1 LNHDA and CDR2 SQIVND (reference sequence). Trimming removed 4 bases at V and 4 bases at J, with 14 bases between. There are 14 residues in the CDR3. The CDR3 coding sequence is TGTGCCAGTAGTAGCCCCCAGGGGCGTTACGAGCAGTACTTC. This sequence encodes CASSSPQGRYEQYF.

The chain recombines TRBV7-9 with TRBJ2-1; no reliable D call. The CDR3 is made up of 12 amino acids. With 6 bases removed from V and 8 bases from J, the gap between germline ends came to 11 bases. Germline V gene sequence: CDR1 SEHNR, CDR2 FQNEAQ (reference sequence). CDR3 region: CASSYDRYEQFF. In DNA form, the CDR3 reads TGTGCCAGCAGTTACGATAGGTATGAGCAGTTCTTC.

The chain is built from TRBV10-2 and TRBJ1-1; the match to TRBD1 covers 8 bases. Germline trimming cut 5 bases from V and 8 bases from J; bases unmatched to any gene: 10. CDR1 and CDR2 (germline): WSHSY, SAAADI. The CDR3 totals 14 residues. In DNA, the CDR3 is TGCGCCAGCAGTTTCCGCGACGACAGGGGAGAAGCTTTCTTT. Translation: CASSFRDDRGEAFF.

This clonotype was picked up a small number of times. This rearrangement joins TRBV5-5 to TRBJ2-5; possibly TRBD2 for D (6 bases). Germline V gene sequence: CDR1 SGHKS, CDR2 YYEKEE (reference sequence). The CDR3 runs to 16 residues. Between the trimmed V and J ends, which lost 4 bases and 1 base, there was a span of 17 bases. For the CDR3, the DNA is TGTGCCAGCAGCAGCGGATTCCGGGACTTCCAAGAGACCCAGTACTTC. Its translation is CASSSGFRDFQETQYF.

The rearrangement uses TRBV7-9 and TRBJ2-3, with a tentative D call TRBD1 (5 bases). Germline loops: CDR1 SEHNR, CDR2 FQNEAQ (reference sequence). V was clipped by 8 bases and J by 2 bases, with 17 bases between them. This CDR3 comprises 15 residues. CDR3 nucleotide sequence: TGTGCCAGCTCGCCGGGTGGGGCCCCCACAGATACGCAGTATTTT. It encodes CASSPGGAPTDTQYF.

There are a few counts of this clonotype. The chain combines TRBV2 with TRBJ2-7; 10 bases are shared with TRBD1. V was clipped by 8 bases and J by 6 bases; unmatched bases: 7. The germline V gene has CDR1 SNHLY and CDR2 FYNNEI. The CDR3 consists of 13 residues. The CDR3 DNA reads TGTGCCAGCTACCAGGACAGGGGGGGCGAGCAGTACTTC. Its protein product is CASYQDRGGEQYF.

This clonotype appeared many times. The V and J genes are TRBV10-1 and TRBJ1-1; maybe TRBD1 (5 bases). CDR1 and CDR2 from the germline V gene are WNHNN and SYGVQD (reference sequence). Trimming shortened V by 4 bases and J by 3 bases, and 9 bases separated the two germline ends. CDR3 length: 13 residues. CDR3 region: CASSAGTYTEAFF. The CDR3 nucleotides are TGCGCCAGCAGTGCCGGGACCTACACTGAAGCTTTCTTT.

Many counts were recorded for this clonotype. The V gene is TRBV5-1, the J gene TRBJ1-1, with D maybe TRBD1 (5 bases). In germline, CDR1 is SGHRS, CDR2 YFSETQ. There are 14 residues in the CDR3. Trimming took off 0 bases at V and 5 bases at J, with 11 bases between the two ends. CDR3 bases: TGCGCCAGCAGCTTGGTTACAGGTTGGACTGAAGCTTTCTTT. Encoded protein: CASSLVTGWTEAFF.

This clonotype was seen at least ten times. V usage is TRBV12-3 or TRBV12-4 and J usage is TRBJ2-5, with 9 bases lining up with TRBD1. V was clipped by 3 bases and J by 1 base; unmatched bases: 18. CDR3 size: 20 residues. Here the CDR3 reads CASSLSVRFVGQGFQETQYF. For the CDR3, the DNA is TGTGCCAGCAGTTTGTCGGTTCGTTTCGTGGGACAGGGATTCCAAGAGACCCAGTACTTC.

The table lists this clonotype with many counts. V usage is TRBV20-1 and J usage is TRBJ2-7; no reliable D call. V lost 1 base and J 1 base, leaving 14 bases between the germline ends. Germline CDR1 and CDR2: DFQATT and SNEGSKA (reference sequence). This CDR3 region has 15 residues. The CDR3 nucleotides are TGCAGTGCTAGAGTCCCGCGACCAACTTCCTACGAGCAGTACTTC. Protein product: CSARVPRPTSYEQYF.

To note about this clonotype: This may arise from a read error, as a much more abundant clone is one base away. The chain uses TRBV6-5 and TRBJ1-4; no reliable D call. Germline V lookup: CDR1 MNHEY, CDR2 SVGAGI. The CDR3 sequence is 15 residues long. Trimming left V 5 bases short and J 4 bases short, with 14 bases between. The CDR3 loop is CASSGSQASNEKLFF. In DNA form, the CDR3 reads TGTGCCAGCAGTGGTTCCCAGGCGAGTAATGAAAAACTGTTTTTT.

This clonotype was seen ten or more times. The CDR3 region has the DNA TGTGCCAGCTCATCCCCAGTGAATGAGCAGTTCTTC. Protein product: CASSSPVNEQFF. The genes are TRBV18 and TRBJ2-1, with D unresolved. V was trimmed by 5 bases and J by 7 bases, leaving 9 bases between them. CDR1 is KGHSH, CDR2 LQKENI, per germline. The CDR3 covers 12 residues.

This chain connects TRBV6-5 to TRBJ2-3; D is uncertain. Per the germline V gene, CDR1 is MNHEY and CDR2 is SVGAGI. V was clipped by 4 bases and J by 0 bases, with 14 bases between them. The CDR3 is 16 residues long. In DNA, the CDR3 is TGTGCCAGCAGTTTCCGCTACTTCTCTAGCACAGATACGCAGTATTTT. Its translation: CASSFRYFSSTDTQYF.

This clonotype has at least ten counts. The CDR3 DNA follows: TGCGCCAGTAGGGAAAATAGCAATCAGCCCCAGCATTTT. This sequence encodes CASRENSNQPQHF. V is TRBV10-2 and J is TRBJ1-5, with no clear D. V lost 9 bases and J 0 bases, leaving 9 bases between the germline ends. The germline CDR1 and CDR2 sequences are WSHSY and SAAADI. The CDR3 runs 13 residues.

The V and J genes are TRBV6-5 and TRBJ1-2, with D maybe TRBD1 (5 bases). CDR1 MNHEY and CDR2 SVGAGI come from the germline V gene. CDR3 length: 17 residues. Trimming cost V 0 bases and J 2 bases, with 16 bases left between them. The CDR3: CASSYSSRGGANYGYTF. CDR3 DNA: TGTGCCAGCAGTTACTCGAGTAGGGGAGGGGCCAACTATGGCTACACCTTC.

This clonotype appeared many times. The rearrangement joins TRBV2 to TRBJ2-1; D remains unclear. The CDR3 runs 15 residues. CDR1 is SNHLY, CDR2 FYNNEI, per germline. Trimming shortened V by 6 bases and J by 5 bases, and 17 bases separated the two germline ends. The CDR3 region is CASSRNGLVDNEQFF. CDR3 coding DNA: TGTGCCAGCAGCCGAAACGGGCTAGTAGACAATGAGCAGTTCTTC.